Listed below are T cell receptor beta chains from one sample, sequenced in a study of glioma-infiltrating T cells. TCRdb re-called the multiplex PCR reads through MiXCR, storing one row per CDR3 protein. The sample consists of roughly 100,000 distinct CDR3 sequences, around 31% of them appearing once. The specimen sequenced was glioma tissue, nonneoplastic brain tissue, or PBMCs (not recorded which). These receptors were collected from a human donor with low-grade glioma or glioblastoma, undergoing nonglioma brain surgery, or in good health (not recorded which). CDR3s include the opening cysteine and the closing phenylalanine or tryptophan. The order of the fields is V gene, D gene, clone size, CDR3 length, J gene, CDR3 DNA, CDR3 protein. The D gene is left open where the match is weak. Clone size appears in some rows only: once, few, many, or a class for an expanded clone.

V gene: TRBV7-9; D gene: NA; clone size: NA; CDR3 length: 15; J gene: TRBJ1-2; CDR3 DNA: TGTGCCAGCAGCAAGAACGCGGCAGGTGTGCATGGCTACACCTTC; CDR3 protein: CASSKNAAGVHGYTF
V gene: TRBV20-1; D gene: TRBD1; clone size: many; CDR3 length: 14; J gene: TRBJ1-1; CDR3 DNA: TGCAGTGCCCTATTTGGGACAGCTAACACTGAAGCTTTCTTT; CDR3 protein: CSALFGTANTEAFF
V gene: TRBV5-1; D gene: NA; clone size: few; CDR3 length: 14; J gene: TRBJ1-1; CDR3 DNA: TGCGCCAGCAGCATACGAGGGGCCAACACTGAAGCTTTCTTT; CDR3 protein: CASSIRGANTEAFF
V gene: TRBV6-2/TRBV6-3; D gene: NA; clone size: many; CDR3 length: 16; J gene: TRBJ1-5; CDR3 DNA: TGTGCCAGCAGTTACTCGATCTCTGGGGGCGCGGGGCCCCAGCATTTT; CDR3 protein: CASSYSISGGAGPQHF
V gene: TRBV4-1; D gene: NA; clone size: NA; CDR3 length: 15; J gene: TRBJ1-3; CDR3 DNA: TGCGCCAGCAGCCAGGGACGGTCCTCTGGAAACACCATATATTTT; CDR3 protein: CASSQGRSSGNTIYF
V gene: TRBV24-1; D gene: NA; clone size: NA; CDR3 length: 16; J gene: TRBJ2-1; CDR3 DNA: TGTGCCACCAGTGATGCAAGCCCCAGCTCCTACAATGAGCAGTCCTTC; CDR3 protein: CATSDASPSSYNEQSF
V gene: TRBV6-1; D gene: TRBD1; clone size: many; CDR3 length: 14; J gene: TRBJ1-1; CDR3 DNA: TGTGCCAGCAGGAGACCACAGGGGGCCACTGAAGCTTTCTTT; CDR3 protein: CASRRPQGATEAFF
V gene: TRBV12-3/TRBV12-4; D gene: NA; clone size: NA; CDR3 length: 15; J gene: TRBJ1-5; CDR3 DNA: TGTGCCCGCAGTTTCGGACAAGATGGGGTCGGGCCCCAGCATTTT; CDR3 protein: CARSFGQDGVGPQHF
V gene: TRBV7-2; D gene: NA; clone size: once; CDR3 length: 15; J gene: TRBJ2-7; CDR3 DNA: TGTGCCAGCAGCCCCCAGACTAGTGGGAAGAACGAGCAGTACTTC; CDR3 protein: CASSPQTSGKNEQYF
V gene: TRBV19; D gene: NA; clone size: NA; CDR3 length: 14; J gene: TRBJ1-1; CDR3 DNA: TGTGCCAGTAGTATAGTGAGGCAGAACACTGAAGCTTTCTTT; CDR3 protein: CASSIVRQNTEAFF
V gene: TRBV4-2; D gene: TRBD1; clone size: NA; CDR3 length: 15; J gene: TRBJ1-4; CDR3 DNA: TGTGCCAGCAGCCCCTTAGACAGGGGTTATGAAAAACTGTTTTTT; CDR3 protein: CASSPLDRGYEKLFF
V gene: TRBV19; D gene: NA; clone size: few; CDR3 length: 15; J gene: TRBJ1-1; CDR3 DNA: TGTGCCAGTTTGACTACCTGGGAGGGGAACACTGAAGCTTTCTTT; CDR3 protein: CASLTTWEGNTEAFF
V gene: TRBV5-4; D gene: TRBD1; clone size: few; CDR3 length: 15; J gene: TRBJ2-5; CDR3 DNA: TGTGCCAGCAGCCCTGTCGGGACAGGGAAAGAGACCCAGTACTTC; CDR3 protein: CASSPVGTGKETQYF
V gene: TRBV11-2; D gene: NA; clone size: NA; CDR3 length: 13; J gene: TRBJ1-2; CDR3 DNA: TGTGCCAGCAGCGTCGGGACATCCCATGGCTACACCTTC; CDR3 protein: CASSVGTSHGYTF
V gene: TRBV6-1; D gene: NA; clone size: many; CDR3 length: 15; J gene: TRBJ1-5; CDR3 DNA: TGTGCCAGCAGCCCGAACAGGGACAGCAATCAGCCCCAGCATTTT; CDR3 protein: CASSPNRDSNQPQHF
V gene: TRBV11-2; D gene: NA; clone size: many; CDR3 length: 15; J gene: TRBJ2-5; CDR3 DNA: TGTGCCAGCAGCTTAGAAGGGGCCAGGGAAGAGACCCAGTACTTC; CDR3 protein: CASSLEGAREETQYF
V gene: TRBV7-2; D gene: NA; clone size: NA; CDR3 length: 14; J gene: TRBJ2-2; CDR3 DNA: TGTGCCAGCAGCTGGCGACTTGGCACCGGGGAGCTGTCTTTT; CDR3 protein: CASSWRLGTGELSF
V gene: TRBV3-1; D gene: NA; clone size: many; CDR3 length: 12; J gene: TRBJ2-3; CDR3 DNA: TGTGCCAGCAGCCTGTGGGGCGACACGCAGTATTTT; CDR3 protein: CASSLWGDTQYF
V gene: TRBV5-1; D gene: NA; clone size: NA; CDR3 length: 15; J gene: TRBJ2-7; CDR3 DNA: TGCGCCAGCAGTCCCGGGTCAGATAGTATTTACGAGCAGTGCTTC; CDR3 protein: CASSPGSDSIYEQCF
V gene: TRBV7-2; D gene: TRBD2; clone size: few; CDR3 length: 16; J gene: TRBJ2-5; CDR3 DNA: TGTGCCAGCAGCGCTAGCGGGGGGGCCGTTCAAGAGACCCAGTACTTC; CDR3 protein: CASSASGGAVQETQYF
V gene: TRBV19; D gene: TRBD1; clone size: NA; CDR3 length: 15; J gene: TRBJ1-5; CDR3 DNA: TGTGCCAGTAGTATAGCGACGACAGGGAATCAGCCCCAGCATTTT; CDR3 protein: CASSIATTGNQPQHF
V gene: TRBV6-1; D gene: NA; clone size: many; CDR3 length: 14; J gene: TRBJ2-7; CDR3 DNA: TGTGCCAGCAGCCCCGGACCGGCTCCCGCCGAGCAGTACTTC; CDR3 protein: CASSPGPAPAEQYF
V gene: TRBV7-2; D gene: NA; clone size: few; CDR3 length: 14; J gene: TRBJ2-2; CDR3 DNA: TGTGCCAGCAGCTTAAGCTCCAACACCGGGGAGCTGTTTTTT; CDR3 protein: CASSLSSNTGELFF
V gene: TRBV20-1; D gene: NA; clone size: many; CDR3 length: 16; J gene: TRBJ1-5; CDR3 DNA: TGCAGTGCTAGATATTTAGGAGCGGGTAGCAATCAGCCCCAGCATTTT; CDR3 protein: CSARYLGAGSNQPQHF
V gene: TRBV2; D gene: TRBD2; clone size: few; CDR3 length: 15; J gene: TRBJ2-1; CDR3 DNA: TGTGCCAGCAGTGAAGCGGGGACTAGGGGCGATGAGCAGTTCTTC; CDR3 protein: CASSEAGTRGDEQFF
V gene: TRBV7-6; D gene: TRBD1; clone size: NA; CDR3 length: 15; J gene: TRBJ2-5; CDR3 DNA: TGTGCCAGCAGAAATAGTCAGGGGGATCAAGAGACCCAGTACTTC; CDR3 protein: CASRNSQGDQETQYF
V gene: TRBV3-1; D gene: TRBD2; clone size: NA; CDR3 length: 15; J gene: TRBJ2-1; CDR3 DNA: TGTGCCAGCAGCCAACTTAGCGGGGGGGCACAGGAGCAGTTCTTC; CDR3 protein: CASSQLSGGAQEQFF
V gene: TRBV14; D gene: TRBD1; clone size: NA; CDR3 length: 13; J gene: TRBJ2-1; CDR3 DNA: TGTGCCAGCAGCCGAAGACAGGGGAATGAGCAGTTCTTC; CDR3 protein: CASSRRQGNEQFF
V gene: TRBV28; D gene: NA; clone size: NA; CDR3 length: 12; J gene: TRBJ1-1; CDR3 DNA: TGTGCCAGCAGCAGAATGTCCACTGAAGCTTTCTTT; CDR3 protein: CASSRMSTEAFF
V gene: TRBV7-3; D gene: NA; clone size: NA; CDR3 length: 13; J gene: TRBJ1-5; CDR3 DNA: TGTGCCAGCAGCCTTGATAGCAATCAGCCCAAGCATTTT; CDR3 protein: CASSLDSNQPKHF
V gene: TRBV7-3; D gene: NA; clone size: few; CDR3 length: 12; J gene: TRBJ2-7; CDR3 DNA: TGTGCCAGCAGCCAGCCTCCCGGCGAGCAGTACTTC; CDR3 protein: CASSQPPGEQYF
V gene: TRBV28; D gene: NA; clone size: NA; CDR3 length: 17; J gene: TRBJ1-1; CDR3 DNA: TGTGCCAGCAGGCATTTTAAAACAGGTCAGCTAAACACTGAAGCTTTCTTT; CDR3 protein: CASRHFKTGQLNTEAFF
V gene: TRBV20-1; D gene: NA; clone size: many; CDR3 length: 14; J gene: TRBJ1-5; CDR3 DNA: TGCAGTGCCTCAACGACAGATAGCAATCAGCCCCAGCATTTT; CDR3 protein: CSASTTDSNQPQHF
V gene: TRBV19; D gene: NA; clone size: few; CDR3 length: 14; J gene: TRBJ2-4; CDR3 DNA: TGTGCCAGTAACCCGCCCGGACCCCTCTTTTCTCAGTACTTC; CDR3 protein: CASNPPGPLFSQYF
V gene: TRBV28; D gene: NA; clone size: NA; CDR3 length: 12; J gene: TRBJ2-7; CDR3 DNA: TGTGCCAGCAGCATGTTGGGGTACGAGGAGTACTTC; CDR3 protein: CASSMLGYEEYF
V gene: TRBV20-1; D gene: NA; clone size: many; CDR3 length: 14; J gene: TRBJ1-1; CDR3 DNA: TGCAGTGCTAGGCAGGGAGGGATGAACACTGAAGCTTTCTTT; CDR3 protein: CSARQGGMNTEAFF
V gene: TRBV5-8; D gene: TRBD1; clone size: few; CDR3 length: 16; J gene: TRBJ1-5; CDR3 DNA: TGTGCCAGCAGCCGCTCGAGACAGGGGATTTGGCAGCCCCAGCATTTT; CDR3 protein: CASSRSRQGIWQPQHF